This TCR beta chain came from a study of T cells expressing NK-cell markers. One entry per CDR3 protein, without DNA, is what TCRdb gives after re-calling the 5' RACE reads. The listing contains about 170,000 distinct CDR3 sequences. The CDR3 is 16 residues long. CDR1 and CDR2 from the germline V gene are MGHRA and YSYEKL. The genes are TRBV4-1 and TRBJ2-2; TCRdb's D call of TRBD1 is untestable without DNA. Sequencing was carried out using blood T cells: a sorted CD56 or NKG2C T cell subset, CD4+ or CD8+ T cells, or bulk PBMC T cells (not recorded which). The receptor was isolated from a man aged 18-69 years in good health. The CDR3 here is CASSQEGGGFSGELFF.